The sequence of this T cell receptor (beta chain) was determined in a study of T cells in Graves' hyperthyroidism and ophthalmopathy. Amplified TCR beta CDR3 regions came from RNA transcripts. Carried out on the TCR CDR3, a first-round RT-PCR used the HTBI primer set. MiXCR, run by TCRdb on the multiplex PCR reads, gives a single entry per CDR3 protein. The sample includes more than 300,000 distinct CDR3 sequences, about 18% seen only once; the top ten take 40%. Study-wide points: Among clonotypes expanded in thyroid above 0.001, most were also found in blood. Model predictions of ophthalmopathy came a median around 6.5 months before onset.

In regard to this clonotype: Its antigen is not identified.

The germline gives CDR1 SEHNR, CDR2 FQNEAQ (reference sequence). Trimming took 5 bases from V and 1 from J, leaving 12 bases between them. The CDR3 sequence is 15 residues long. The chain employs TRBV7-9 and TRBJ2-1; D might be TRBD1 (6 bases). The sequence derives from a man aged 18 to 29 with Graves' ophthalmopathy. The sample consisted of blood. DNA of the CDR3: TGTGCCAGCAGCCACGGGACACGATCCTACAATGAGCAGTTCTTC. Translation: CASSHGTRSYNEQFF.